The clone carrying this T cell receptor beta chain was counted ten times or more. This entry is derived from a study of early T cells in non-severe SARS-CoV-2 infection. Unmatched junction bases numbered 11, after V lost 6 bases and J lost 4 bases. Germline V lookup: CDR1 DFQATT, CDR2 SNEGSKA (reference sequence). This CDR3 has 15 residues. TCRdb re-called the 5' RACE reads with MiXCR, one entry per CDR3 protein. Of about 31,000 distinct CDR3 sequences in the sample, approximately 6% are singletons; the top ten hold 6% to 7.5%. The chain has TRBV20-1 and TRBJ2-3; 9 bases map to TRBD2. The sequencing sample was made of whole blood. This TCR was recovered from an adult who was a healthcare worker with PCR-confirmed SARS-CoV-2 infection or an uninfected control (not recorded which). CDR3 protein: CSAPSLAGSPDTQYF. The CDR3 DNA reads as TGCAGTGCCCCATCGCTAGCGGGATCCCCAGATACGCAGTATTTT.